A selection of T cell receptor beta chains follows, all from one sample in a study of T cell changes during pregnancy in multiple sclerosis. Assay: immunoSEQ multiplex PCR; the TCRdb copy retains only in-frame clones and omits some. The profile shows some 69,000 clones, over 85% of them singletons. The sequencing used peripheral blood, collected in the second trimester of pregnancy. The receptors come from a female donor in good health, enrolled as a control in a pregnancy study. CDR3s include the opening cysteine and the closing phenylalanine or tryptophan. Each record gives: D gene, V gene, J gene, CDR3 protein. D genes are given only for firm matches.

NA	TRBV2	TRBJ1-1	CASSEAPFGTEAFF
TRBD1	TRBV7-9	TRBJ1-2	CASSAGQGAHYGYTF
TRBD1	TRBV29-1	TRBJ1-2	CSVEPTGYVGYTF
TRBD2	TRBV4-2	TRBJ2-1	CASSQDRGGYNEQFF
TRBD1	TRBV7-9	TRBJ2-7	CASSSGTGNEQYF
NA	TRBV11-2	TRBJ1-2	CASRMVGVESQGYTF
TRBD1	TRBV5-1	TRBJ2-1	CASRRRTGGIYNEQFF
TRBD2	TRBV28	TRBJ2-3	CASSSLDSGAPDTQYF
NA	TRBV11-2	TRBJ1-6	CASSLDRGSPLHF
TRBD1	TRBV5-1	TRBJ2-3	CASSFGTGGTDTQYF
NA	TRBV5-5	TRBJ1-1	CASSLEGGVDTEAFF
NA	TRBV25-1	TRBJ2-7	CASSFTRDEQYF
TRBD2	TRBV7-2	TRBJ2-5	CASSLGAGRQETQYF
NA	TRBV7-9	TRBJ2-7	CASSLVMAGYEQYF
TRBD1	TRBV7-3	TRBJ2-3	CASSPGTGRADTQYF
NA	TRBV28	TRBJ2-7	CASSLVGGEQYF
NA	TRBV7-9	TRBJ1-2	CASTEGVGYGYTF
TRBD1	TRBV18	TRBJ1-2	CASSWDRGPYGYTF
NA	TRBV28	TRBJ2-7	CAIRSGPSYEQYF
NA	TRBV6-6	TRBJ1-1	CASRGGKNTEAFF
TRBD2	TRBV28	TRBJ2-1	CASKNGRGTSLYNEQFF
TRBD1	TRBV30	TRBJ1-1	CAWSGDRVAFF
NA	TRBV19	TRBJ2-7	CASSPQPGGLDEQYF
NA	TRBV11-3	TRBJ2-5	CASSRGSGLQETQYF
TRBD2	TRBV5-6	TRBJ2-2	CASSLAGLGGSTGELFF
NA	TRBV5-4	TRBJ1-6	CASSFRGGNNSPLHF
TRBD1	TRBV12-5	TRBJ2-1	CASGLTGQAYNEQFF
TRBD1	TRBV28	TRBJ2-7	CASSLRTGVGKQYF
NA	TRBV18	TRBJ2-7	CASSPAGSPYEQYF
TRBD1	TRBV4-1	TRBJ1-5	CASSQEGGTGHQPQHF
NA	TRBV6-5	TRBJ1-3	CASSYGQAISGNTIYF
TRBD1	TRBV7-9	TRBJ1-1	CASSRGQHTEAFF
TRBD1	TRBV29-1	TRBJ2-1	CSVEEDRPNEQFF
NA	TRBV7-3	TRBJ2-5	CASSLAGYQETQYF
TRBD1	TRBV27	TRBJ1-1	CASSRQGARSTEAFF
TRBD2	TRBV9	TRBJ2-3	CASSVGLAAGGTDTQYF
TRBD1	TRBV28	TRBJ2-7	CASSQGASYEQYF
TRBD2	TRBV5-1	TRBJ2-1	CASSLSSGALRNEQFF
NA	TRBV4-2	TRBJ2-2	CASSQGESRNTGELFF
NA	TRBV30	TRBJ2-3	CATGSTDTQYF
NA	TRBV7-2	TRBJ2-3	CASSGGADTQYF
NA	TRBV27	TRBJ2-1	CANPRVRQFF
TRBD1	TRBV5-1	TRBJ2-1	CASSAGQGSYNEQFF
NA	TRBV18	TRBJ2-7	CASSPGRLAYEQYF
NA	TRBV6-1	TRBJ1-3	CASSSEWGVGNTIYF
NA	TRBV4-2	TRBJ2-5	CASSKTGPTAQETQYF
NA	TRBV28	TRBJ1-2	CASSPRQVPNYGYTF
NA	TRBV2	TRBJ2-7	CASSGGTYEQYF